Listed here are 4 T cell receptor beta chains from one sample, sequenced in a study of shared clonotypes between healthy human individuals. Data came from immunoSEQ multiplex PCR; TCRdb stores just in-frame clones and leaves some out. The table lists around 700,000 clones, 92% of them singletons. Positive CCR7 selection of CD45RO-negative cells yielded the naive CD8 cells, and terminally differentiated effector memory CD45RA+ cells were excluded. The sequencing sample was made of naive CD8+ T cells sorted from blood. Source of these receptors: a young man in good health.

The CDR3 DNA is TGTGCCAGCAGTCCGCCCGGGACAGCTAATGGCTACACCTTC. This codes for CASSPPGTANGYTF. J is TRBJ1-2 and V is TRBV27; 7 bases line up with TRBD1. The CDR3 sequence is 14 residues long. Looked up from germline, CDR1 is MNHEY and CDR2 is SMNVEV (reference sequence). J lost 6 bases, V lost 5 bases, and 9 bases had no gene match.

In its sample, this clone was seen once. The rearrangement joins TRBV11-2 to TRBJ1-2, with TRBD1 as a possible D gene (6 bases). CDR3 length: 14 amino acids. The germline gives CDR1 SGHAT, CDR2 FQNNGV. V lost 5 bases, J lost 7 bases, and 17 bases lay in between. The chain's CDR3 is CASSEQGLAVGYTF. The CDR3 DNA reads TGTGCCAGCAGCGAACAGGGCCTGGCCGTTGGCTACACCTTC. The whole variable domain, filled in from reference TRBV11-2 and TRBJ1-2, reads EAGVAQSPRYKIIEKRQSVAFWCNPISGHATLYWYQQILGQGPKLLIQFQNNGVVDDSQLPKDRFSAERLKGVDSTLKIQPAKLEDSAVYLCASSEQGLAVGYTFGSGTRLTVV.

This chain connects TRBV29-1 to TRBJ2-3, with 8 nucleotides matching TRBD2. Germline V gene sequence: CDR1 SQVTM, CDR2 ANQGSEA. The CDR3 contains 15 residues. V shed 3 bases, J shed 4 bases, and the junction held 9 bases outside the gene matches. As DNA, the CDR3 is TGCAGCGTTGAGGATGGGACTAGATCTCCAGATACGCAGTATTTT. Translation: CSVEDGTRSPDTQYF.

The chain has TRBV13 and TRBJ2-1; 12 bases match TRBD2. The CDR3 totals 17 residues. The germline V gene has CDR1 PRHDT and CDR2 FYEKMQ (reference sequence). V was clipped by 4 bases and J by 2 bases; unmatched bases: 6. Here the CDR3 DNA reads TGTGCCAGCAGCTCGAGACTAGCGGGAGCGCCCTACAATGAGCAGTTCTTC. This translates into CASSSRLAGAPYNEQFF.